Presented here are 23 T cell receptor beta chains from one specimen sequenced in a study of human T cells and chemical hapten exposure (dated by TCRdb to the early 2020s). The library was made by RACE. The sample was run on a NextSeq 500. Clones were called with MiXCR by TCRdb after fastp trimmed the public reads at Q25, and only in-frame beta chains were retained. Rows merge per CDR3 protein into single entries with the most common DNA and genes. Here the sample has 300,000 to 450,000 distinct CDR3 sequences; around 5% occur a single time. Of the sample, approximately 2.3% falls within the top ten clones. Explained via the paper, the time point label denotes: patch test 1, 2 weeks after DPC sensitization. In light of the paper, this sample's treatment or condition label describes: therapeutic diphenylcyclopropenone sensitization with weekly scalp DPC. The source material was whole blood, sampled in connection with sensitization to the hapten diphenylcyclopropenone (DPC). The receptors come from a woman aged 45-65 years with alopecia areata. Some clones in this sample may be carry-over from other donors' samples.

The chain has TRBV20-1 and TRBJ2-7, with 7 nucleotides matching TRBD1. The trim removed 2 bases at V and 0 bases at J, leaving 1 base unmatched. CDR1 and CDR2 from the germline V gene are DFQATT and SNEGSKA (reference sequence). The CDR3 is made up of 13 amino acids. This CDR3 reads CSARRDSSYEQYF. CDR3 DNA: TGCAGTGCTAGAAGGGACAGCTCCTACGAGCAGTACTTC.

In its sample, this clonotype was seen many times. This chain links TRBV12-3 or TRBV12-4 with TRBJ2-3; 11 positions match TRBD2. The CDR3 contains 15 residues. J lost 5 bases, V lost 4 bases, and 5 bases had no gene match. CDR3 in DNA: TGTGCCAGCAGTTCAACTAGCGGGGGTCTAGATACGCAGTATTTT. This encodes CASSSTSGGLDTQYF.

This clonotype was counted many times. The V and J genes are TRBV7-7 and TRBJ2-5; a weak D match, TRBD1 (5 bases). This CDR3 comprises 14 residues. V was pared by 1 base and J by 2 bases, with 8 bases between. Germline loops: CDR1 SSHAT, CDR2 FNYEAQ (reference sequence). As DNA, the CDR3 is TGTGCCAGCAGCTTAGGGACAAAGCAAGAGACCCAGTACTTC. This sequence encodes CASSLGTKQETQYF.

This clonotype showed up many times. The chain employs TRBV12-3 or TRBV12-4 and TRBJ2-3; 10 bases map to TRBD1. The junction had 8 bases not matched to a gene; V was cut back by 11 bases and J by 6 bases. The CDR3 totals 13 residues. The chain's CDR3 is CAVPGTGDDTQYF. The CDR3 region has the DNA TGTGCCGTTCCCGGGACAGGGGATGATACGCAGTATTTT.

This clonotype was counted at least ten times. V is TRBV20-1 and J is TRBJ2-7, with TRBD2 identical over 8 bases. This CDR3 spans 14 amino acids. The V segment lost 1 base and the J segment 2 bases; nucleotides outside the gene matches: 4. CDR1 and CDR2 from the germline V gene are DFQATT and SNEGSKA (reference sequence). The CDR3: CSARGTGGTYEQYF. The DNA for the CDR3 is TGCAGTGCTAGAGGAACGGGGGGGACCTACGAGCAGTACTTC.

This clonotype showed up many times. This rearrangement joins TRBV4-1 to TRBJ1-1; weak D call: TRBD1 (5 bases). The CDR3 runs to 16 residues. Trimming stripped 0 bases from V and 0 bases from J, with 11 bases between. CDR1 is MGHRA and CDR2 is YSYEKL in the germline V gene. CDR3 amino acids: CASSQDPQGMNTEAFF. The CDR3 region has the DNA TGCGCCAGCAGCCAAGATCCCCAGGGCATGAACACTGAAGCTTTCTTT.

This clonotype turned up a few times. The chain joins TRBV7-2 to TRBJ2-1, with 14 bases fitting TRBD2. After removal of 3 bases from V and 10 bases from J, the junction contained 8 bases not matched to a gene. Germline assignment: CDR1 SGHTA and CDR2 FQGNSA. The CDR3 runs 16 residues. The chain's CDR3 is CASSLDGLAGGREQFF. The CDR3, as DNA: TGTGCCAGCAGCTTGGACGGACTAGCGGGAGGTCGGGAGCAGTTCTTC.

Many counts were recorded for this clonotype. V usage is TRBV20-1 and J usage is TRBJ2-7; tentative D call: TRBD1 (5 bases). The CDR3 runs 13 residues. CDR1 and CDR2 from the germline V gene are DFQATT and SNEGSKA (reference sequence). Trimming removed 5 bases from V and 2 bases from J, with 13 bases in between. Here the CDR3 reads CSAGAGSTYEQYF. CDR3 sequence (DNA): TGCAGTGCTGGCGCAGGGTCAACCTACGAGCAGTACTTC.

There are many counts of this clonotype. The chain links TRBV9 to TRBJ2-7; the D gene is possibly TRBD1 (6 bases). V lost 3 bases and J 2 bases, leaving 15 bases between the germline ends. The CDR3 spans 15 residues. The germline V gene encodes CDR1 SGDLS and CDR2 YYNGEE. CDR3 in DNA: TGTGCCAGCAGCGCGGCCGGGACACGAACCTACGAGCAGTACTTC. It specifies CASSAAGTRTYEQYF.

The chain recombines TRBV3-1 with TRBJ2-7; D perhaps matches TRBD1 (6 bases). The CDR3 spans 14 residues. The V and J ends lost 3 bases and 6 bases respectively, with 15 bases between them. Germline V CDR1 and CDR2: LGHDT, YNNKEL (reference sequence). CDR3 amino acids: CASSHDAGDGEQYF. The CDR3 DNA follows: TGTGCCAGCAGCCATGACGCAGGGGACGGCGAGCAGTACTTC.

Ten or more counts support this clonotype. This chain uses TRBV2 with TRBJ1-1; tentative D call: TRBD1 (5 bases). V lost 6 bases, J lost 5 bases, and 10 bases lay in between. The CDR3 runs 12 residues. Germline loops: CDR1 SNHLY, CDR2 FYNNEI. The CDR3 sequence: CASRGGGTEAFF. The CDR3 bases are TGTGCCAGCAGAGGTGGGGGGACTGAAGCTTTCTTT.

In this sample, this clonotype turned up many times. J is TRBJ2-1 and V is TRBV14; no reliable D call. The germline gives CDR1 SGHDN, CDR2 FVKESK. V lost 2 bases, J lost 0 bases, and 11 bases lay in between. The CDR3 consists of 16 residues. The CDR3 sequence: CASSQSGGSSYNEQFF. CDR3 coding DNA: TGTGCCAGCAGCCAAAGTGGCGGAAGCTCCTACAATGAGCAGTTCTTC.

This clonotype was detected only a few times. The rearrangement joins TRBV10-3 to TRBJ2-1; 9 nucleotides match TRBD2. Trimming at V came to 4 bases and at J to 3 bases, leaving 10 bases not matched to a gene. The CDR3 runs 17 residues. Germline V gene data show CDR1 as ENHRY and CDR2 as SYGVKD. This CDR3 reads CAISVTAGGAIYNEQFF. Here the CDR3 DNA reads TGTGCCATCAGTGTGACAGCGGGGGGAGCAATCTACAATGAGCAGTTCTTC.

This clonotype was counted ten times or more. The chain links TRBV29-1 to TRBJ2-7; 12 bases map to TRBD1. The length of the CDR3 is 15 residues. After removal of 6 bases from V and 4 bases from J, the junction contained 10 bases not matched to a gene. Germline assignment: CDR1 SQVTM and CDR2 ANQGSEA. CDR3 amino acids: CSVVPGTGGGYEQYF. In DNA form, the CDR3 reads TGCAGCGTAGTACCCGGGACAGGGGGCGGGTACGAGCAGTACTTC.

This clonotype was counted between two and nine times. The V and J genes are TRBV6-1 and TRBJ2-7; a weak D match, TRBD1 (7 bases). Per the germline V gene, CDR1 is MNHNS and CDR2 is SASEGT. Trimming removed 5 bases from V and 6 bases from J, with 20 bases in between. This CDR3 comprises 15 residues. The CDR3, as DNA: TGTGCCAGCAGTTCTGAGCCAGGGGGGACGGGCGAGCAGTACTTC. Translating it yields CASSSEPGGTGEQYF.

The V and J genes are TRBV7-2 and TRBJ2-2; 9 bases are shared with TRBD1. Germline V gives CDR1 SGHTA, CDR2 FQGNSA. V was pared by 4 bases and J by 5 bases, with 5 bases of the junction left unmatched. This CDR3 has 15 amino acids. CDR3 in amino acids: CASSWSGTGTGELFF. The CDR3 region has the DNA TGTGCCAGCAGCTGGTCCGGGACAGGGACCGGGGAGCTGTTTTTT.

Many counts were recorded for this clonotype. CDR3 amino acids: CASSSADRGEAFF. The CDR3 nucleotides read TGCGCCAGCAGCTCAGCCGACAGGGGTGAAGCTTTCTTT. The chain carries TRBV5-1 and TRBJ1-1; 8 bases fit TRBD1. The germline CDR1 and CDR2 sequences are SGHRS and YFSETQ. V was clipped by 3 bases and J by 7 bases; unmatched bases: 5. The CDR3 sequence is 13 residues long.

This clonotype was seen ten or more times. The chain is built from TRBV28 and TRBJ2-6, with D unresolved. V lost 1 base and J lost 0, with 1 base in between. The germline CDR1 and CDR2 sequences are MDHEN and SYDVKM. The CDR3 extends over 14 amino acids. Here the CDR3 reads CASSLFSGANVLTF. CDR3 sequence (DNA): TGTGCCAGCAGTTTATTCTCTGGGGCCAACGTCCTGACTTTC.

This clonotype was detected ten times or more. This chain joins TRBV20-1 and TRBJ2-5; 7 nucleotides line up with TRBD1. Germline V gives CDR1 DFQATT, CDR2 SNEGSKA (reference sequence). After removal of 6 bases from V and 2 bases from J, the junction contained 12 bases not matched to a gene. CDR3 length equals 15 residues. The CDR3 nucleotides read TGCAGTGCCCCACGGACAGGAGATTTACAAGAGACCCAGTACTTC. Translating it yields CSAPRTGDLQETQYF.

This clonotype was counted many times. The chain is built from TRBV7-2 and TRBJ2-2, with TRBD2 matching 7 bases. Germline V gene sequence: CDR1 SGHTA, CDR2 FQGNSA. Trimming cost V 2 bases and J 6 bases; bases outside gene matches: 9. The CDR3 spans 16 residues. The CDR3 region has the DNA TGTGCCAGCAGCTTAAGCGCGGGAGAAATTGCCGGGGAGCTGTTTTTT. Amino acid sequence: CASSLSAGEIAGELFF.

A few counts support this clonotype. This rearrangement joins TRBV4-1 to TRBJ2-5; D is unclear. CDR1 and CDR2 (germline): MGHRA, YSYEKL. This CDR3 contains 14 residues. V dropped 0 bases and J dropped 7 bases, with 12 bases sitting between them. The CDR3 sequence is CASSQDESWGTQYF. For the CDR3, the DNA is TGCGCCAGCAGCCAAGATGAGAGCTGGGGGACCCAGTACTTC.

Many counts were recorded for this clonotype. The chain joins TRBV4-3 to TRBJ2-1; D remains unclear. Germline V gives CDR1 LGHNA, CDR2 YSLEER. The CDR3 runs to 14 residues. Trimming pared 1 base from V and 5 bases from J, leaving 9 bases between. CDR3 residues: CASSQGLSNNEQFF. CDR3 coding DNA: TGCGCCAGCAGCCAAGGCCTGTCGAACAATGAGCAGTTCTTC.

The chain recombines TRBV3-1 with TRBJ2-1; 8 bases match TRBD2. The V gene's germline CDR1 is LGHDT and CDR2 YNNKEL (reference sequence). V gave up 5 bases and J gave up 1 base; unmatched junction bases: 7. This CDR3 spans 16 amino acids. DNA of the CDR3: TGTGCCAGCAGCAACTGGACTAGCTCTTCCTACAATGAGCAGTTCTTC. Its protein is CASSNWTSSSYNEQFF.